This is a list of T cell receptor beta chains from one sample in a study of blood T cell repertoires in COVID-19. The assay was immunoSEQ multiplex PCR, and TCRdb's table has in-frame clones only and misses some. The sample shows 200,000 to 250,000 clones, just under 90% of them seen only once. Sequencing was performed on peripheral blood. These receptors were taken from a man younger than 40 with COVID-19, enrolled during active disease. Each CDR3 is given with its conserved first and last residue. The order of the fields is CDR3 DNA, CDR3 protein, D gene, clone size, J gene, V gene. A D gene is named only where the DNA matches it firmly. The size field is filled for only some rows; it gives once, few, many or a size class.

cdr3_nt: TGTGCTAGTGGTAACAGGGAAAGACCTCACGAGCAGTACTTC
cdr3_aa: CASGNRERPHEQYF
d_call: .
clone_size: .
j_call: TRBJ2-7
v_call: TRBV12-5

cdr3_nt: TGTGCCAGCTCACCGGGACTAGCGGTCTCCTACAATGAGCAGTTCTTC
cdr3_aa: CASSPGLAVSYNEQFF
d_call: TRBD2
clone_size: .
j_call: TRBJ2-1
v_call: TRBV18

cdr3_nt: TGTGCCAGTAGTATACAGAGCCAGGGGAACTATGGCTACACCTTC
cdr3_aa: CASSIQSQGNYGYTF
d_call: .
clone_size: .
j_call: TRBJ1-2
v_call: TRBV19

cdr3_nt: TGTGCCAGTAGTACACCTAGCGGGGGGTCCTACGAGCAGTACTTC
cdr3_aa: CASSTPSGGSYEQYF
d_call: TRBD2
clone_size: .
j_call: TRBJ2-7
v_call: TRBV19

cdr3_nt: TGCGCCAGCAGCCTCCAACAGGGGGCTACCGGGGAGCTGTTTTTT
cdr3_aa: CASSLQQGATGELFF
d_call: TRBD1
clone_size: .
j_call: TRBJ2-2
v_call: TRBV4-1

cdr3_nt: TGTGCCAGCAGTTTAGGCGGCGAAGACAATGAGCAGTTCTTC
cdr3_aa: CASSLGGEDNEQFF
d_call: .
clone_size: .
j_call: TRBJ2-1
v_call: TRBV27

cdr3_nt: TGTGCCAGCAGCTCGACGCGGGGGGCTAGCGGAACTAATACCGGGGAGCTGTTTTTT
cdr3_aa: CASSSTRGASGTNTGELFF
d_call: TRBD2
clone_size: .
j_call: TRBJ2-2
v_call: TRBV7-9

cdr3_nt: TGTGCCAGCAGCGACCGGACAGGGTGGGGCTATGGCTACACCTTC
cdr3_aa: CASSDRTGWGYGYTF
d_call: TRBD1
clone_size: .
j_call: TRBJ1-2
v_call: TRBV7-2

cdr3_nt: TGTGCCAGTGGACGACAGGGTTCCGGCTACACCTTC
cdr3_aa: CASGRQGSGYTF
d_call: TRBD1
clone_size: .
j_call: TRBJ1-2
v_call: TRBV19

cdr3_nt: TGTGCCAGCAGTGAAGGGACAGTCAATTCACCCCTCCACTTT
cdr3_aa: CASSEGTVNSPLHF
d_call: .
clone_size: .
j_call: TRBJ1-6
v_call: TRBV2

cdr3_nt: TGTGCCAGCAGTTTTCGCGGGGGATATGGCTACACCTTC
cdr3_aa: CASSFRGGYGYTF
d_call: .
clone_size: .
j_call: TRBJ1-2
v_call: TRBV27

cdr3_nt: TGTGCCAGCAGTTACGGGGACAGGGGTTCCGGGGAGCTGTTTTTT
cdr3_aa: CASSYGDRGSGELFF
d_call: TRBD1
clone_size: .
j_call: TRBJ2-2
v_call: TRBV6-5

cdr3_nt: TGTGCCAGCAGCGCTAGTACAGGTTACAATGAGCAGTTCTTC
cdr3_aa: CASSASTGYNEQFF
d_call: .
clone_size: .
j_call: TRBJ2-1
v_call: TRBV7-9

cdr3_nt: TGCGCCAGCAGCCGGCCGGGACAGGGGTTCCAAGAGACCCAGTACTTC
cdr3_aa: CASSRPGQGFQETQYF
d_call: TRBD1
clone_size: .
j_call: TRBJ2-5
v_call: TRBV5-1

cdr3_nt: TGTGCCAGCAGTCCACGGACAGGGGGATATGGCTACACCTTC
cdr3_aa: CASSPRTGGYGYTF
d_call: TRBD1
clone_size: .
j_call: TRBJ1-2
v_call: TRBV6-5

cdr3_nt: TGTGCCTGGAGTACTTACAGGCTTATAGGGCCTGAAGCTTTCTTT
cdr3_aa: CAWSTYRLIGPEAFF
d_call: .
clone_size: .
j_call: TRBJ1-1
v_call: TRBV30

cdr3_nt: TGTGCCAGCAGTCAAGGGACAGGGGGCATGACGAACACTGAAGCTTTCTTT
cdr3_aa: CASSQGTGGMTNTEAFF
d_call: TRBD1
clone_size: .
j_call: TRBJ1-1
v_call: TRBV6-2/TRBV6-3

cdr3_nt: TGTGCCTGTTCGGGTTTTATGAACACTGAAGCTTTCTTT
cdr3_aa: CACSGFMNTEAFF
d_call: .
clone_size: .
j_call: TRBJ1-1
v_call: TRBV30

cdr3_nt: TGTGCCTGGAGTGGGAGGGCAGGGAGCTCCTACAATGAGCAGTTCTTC
cdr3_aa: CAWSGRAGSSYNEQFF
d_call: .
clone_size: .
j_call: TRBJ2-1
v_call: TRBV30

cdr3_nt: TGTGCCAGCAGTTTAGTACAGGTCTCTGGAAACACCATATATTTT
cdr3_aa: CASSLVQVSGNTIYF
d_call: .
clone_size: .
j_call: TRBJ1-3
v_call: TRBV28

cdr3_nt: TGTGCCAGCAGTTCTCCGGGACAGGGAACCTATGGCTACACCTTC
cdr3_aa: CASSSPGQGTYGYTF
d_call: TRBD1
clone_size: .
j_call: TRBJ1-2
v_call: TRBV6-2/TRBV6-3

cdr3_nt: TGTGCCAGCAGGGGACAAGGGCAAGAACCCCTCCACTTT
cdr3_aa: CASRGQGQEPLHF
d_call: .
clone_size: .
j_call: TRBJ1-6
v_call: TRBV27

cdr3_nt: TGTGCCAGCAGCGATGTGGGGAGTTTGGACTATGGCTACACCTTC
cdr3_aa: CASSDVGSLDYGYTF
d_call: .
clone_size: .
j_call: TRBJ1-2
v_call: TRBV4-2

cdr3_nt: TGCAGCGTTGGGACACCCCAAGAGACCCAGTACTTC
cdr3_aa: CSVGTPQETQYF
d_call: .
clone_size: .
j_call: TRBJ2-5
v_call: TRBV29-1

cdr3_nt: TGTGCCACCAGCAGAGCCTATGGACTAGCGGGAGGGCATAGCTCCTACAATGAGCAGTTCTTC
cdr3_aa: CATSRAYGLAGGHSSYNEQFF
d_call: TRBD2
clone_size: .
j_call: TRBJ2-1
v_call: TRBV15

cdr3_nt: TGTGCCAGCAGTGACCCGGGACAGGGTTTTGAGCAGTACTTC
cdr3_aa: CASSDPGQGFEQYF
d_call: TRBD1
clone_size: .
j_call: TRBJ2-7
v_call: TRBV25-1

cdr3_nt: TGCGCCAGCAGCCAAGTCGAGGGCTCGGGTTACGAGCAGTACTTC
cdr3_aa: CASSQVEGSGYEQYF
d_call: .
clone_size: few
j_call: TRBJ2-7
v_call: TRBV4-1

cdr3_nt: TGTGCCAGCAGCGCCGAACAGGGTGCCTACGAGCAGTACTTC
cdr3_aa: CASSAEQGAYEQYF
d_call: .
clone_size: .
j_call: TRBJ2-7
v_call: TRBV9

cdr3_nt: TGTGCCTGGACGGGACAGGGTTTTGACTATGGCTACACCTTC
cdr3_aa: CAWTGQGFDYGYTF
d_call: TRBD1
clone_size: .
j_call: TRBJ1-2
v_call: TRBV30

cdr3_nt: TGTGCCAGCACCCGGGAGTTTACAGCTAACTATGGCTACACCTTC
cdr3_aa: CASTREFTANYGYTF
d_call: .
clone_size: few
j_call: TRBJ1-2
v_call: TRBV7-2

cdr3_nt: TGTGCCAGCAGTGAAGCTGGCGGGGCCAACTATGGCTACACCTTC
cdr3_aa: CASSEAGGANYGYTF
d_call: .
clone_size: .
j_call: TRBJ1-2
v_call: TRBV6-1

cdr3_nt: TGTGCCAGTAGTAGTTACAGCTCTGGGGCCAACGTCCTGACTTTC
cdr3_aa: CASSSYSSGANVLTF
d_call: .
clone_size: .
j_call: TRBJ2-6
v_call: TRBV19

cdr3_nt: TGCAGTGCTAGTCAGGATCTAAACTATGGCTACACCTTC
cdr3_aa: CSASQDLNYGYTF
d_call: .
clone_size: once
j_call: TRBJ1-2
v_call: TRBV20-1

cdr3_nt: TGTGCCAGTAGTATAGGAATCGGACAGGGGGCCTACAATGAGCAGTTCTTC
cdr3_aa: CASSIGIGQGAYNEQFF
d_call: TRBD1
clone_size: once
j_call: TRBJ2-1
v_call: TRBV19

cdr3_nt: TGTGCCAGCAGCTTACTACCAGGGGTAACTAATGAAAAACTGTTTTTT
cdr3_aa: CASSLLPGVTNEKLFF
d_call: .
clone_size: .
j_call: TRBJ1-4
v_call: TRBV7-8

cdr3_nt: TGTGCCAGCAGCCCCCACGGGACTAATGAGCAGTTCTTC
cdr3_aa: CASSPHGTNEQFF
d_call: .
clone_size: few
j_call: TRBJ2-1
v_call: TRBV3-1/TRBV3-2

cdr3_nt: TGTGCCAGCAGTGAGGGACTAGCGGGGATCATTAGCTCCTACAATGAGCAGTTCTTC
cdr3_aa: CASSEGLAGIISSYNEQFF
d_call: TRBD2
clone_size: few
j_call: TRBJ2-1
v_call: TRBV6-1

cdr3_nt: TGTGCCAGCAGCGCTGACGTGGGGCTGGGCTATGGCTACACCTTC
cdr3_aa: CASSADVGLGYGYTF
d_call: .
clone_size: .
j_call: TRBJ1-2
v_call: TRBV9

cdr3_nt: TGTGCCAGCAGCCGCTCCCGGACAGGGGGAGGCGAGCAGTACTTC
cdr3_aa: CASSRSRTGGGEQYF
d_call: TRBD1
clone_size: .
j_call: TRBJ2-7
v_call: TRBV6-5

cdr3_nt: TGTGCCAGTCCCCCGGGGGTATGGGCCTACAATGAGCAGTTCTTC
cdr3_aa: CASPPGVWAYNEQFF
d_call: .
clone_size: .
j_call: TRBJ2-1
v_call: TRBV7-9

cdr3_nt: TGTGCCAGCAGTCCCTTCGGACTAGCGGGGGGGGATGAGCAGTTCTTC
cdr3_aa: CASSPFGLAGGDEQFF
d_call: TRBD2
clone_size: .
j_call: TRBJ2-1
v_call: TRBV27

cdr3_nt: TGTGCCAGCAGTTTAGGATCGCGGACAGGGTCTGGAAACACCATATATTTT
cdr3_aa: CASSLGSRTGSGNTIYF
d_call: TRBD1
clone_size: .
j_call: TRBJ1-3
v_call: TRBV28

cdr3_nt: TGTGCCAGCGGCCCTCGACACGCAGATACGCAGTATTTT
cdr3_aa: CASGPRHADTQYF
d_call: .
clone_size: .
j_call: TRBJ2-3
v_call: TRBV21-1